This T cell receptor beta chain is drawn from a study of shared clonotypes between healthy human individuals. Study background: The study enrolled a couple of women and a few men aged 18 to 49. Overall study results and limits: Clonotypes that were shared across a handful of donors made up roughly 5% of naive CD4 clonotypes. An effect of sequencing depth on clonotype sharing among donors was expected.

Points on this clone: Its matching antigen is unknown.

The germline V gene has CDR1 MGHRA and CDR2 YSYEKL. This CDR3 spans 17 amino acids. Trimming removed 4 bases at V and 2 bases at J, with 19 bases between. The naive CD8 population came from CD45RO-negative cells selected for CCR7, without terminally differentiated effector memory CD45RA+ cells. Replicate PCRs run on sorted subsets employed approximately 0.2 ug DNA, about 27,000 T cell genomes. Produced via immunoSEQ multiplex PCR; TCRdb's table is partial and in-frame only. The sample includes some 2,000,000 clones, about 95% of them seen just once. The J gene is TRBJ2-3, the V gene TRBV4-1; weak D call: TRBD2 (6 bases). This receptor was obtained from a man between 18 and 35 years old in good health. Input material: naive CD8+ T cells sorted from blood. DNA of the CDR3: TGCGCCAGCAGCCCCAGCGCCTCGGGGGTACCCACAGATACGCAGTATTTT. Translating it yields CASSPSASGVPTDTQYF.